The rows below give T cell receptor beta chains drawn from one sample of a study of blood T cell repertoires in COVID-19. The repertoire was sequenced with immunoSEQ multiplex PCR; TCRdb's copy has only in-frame clones and lacks some. Of about 200,000 clones listed, 85% to 90% are singletons. The sample taken for sequencing was peripheral blood. These receptors originate from a woman aged 45-60 years with acute or convalescent COVID-19. Each CDR3 is given with its conserved first and last residue. Fields, in order: V gene, D gene, clone size, J gene, CDR3 DNA, CDR3 protein. D genes are given only for firm matches. Some rows have no size entry. The others give once, few or many, or a class for an expanded clone.

v_gene: TRBV7-9; d_gene: NA; abundance: NA; j_gene: TRBJ2-5; CDR3nt: TGTGCCAGCAGCGGGGGAGGGGGTCAAGAGACCCAGTACTTC; CDR3aa: CASSGGGGQETQYF
v_gene: TRBV13; d_gene: TRBD2; abundance: few; j_gene: TRBJ2-1; CDR3nt: TGTGCCAGCAGGAGGAGTAGCGGGGGGCCGAATGAGCAGTTCTTC; CDR3aa: CASRRSSGGPNEQFF
v_gene: TRBV6-6; d_gene: NA; abundance: once; j_gene: TRBJ1-6; CDR3nt: TGTGCCAGCACCCGCTCGGGGAATTCACCCCTCCACTTT; CDR3aa: CASTRSGNSPLHF
v_gene: TRBV24-1; d_gene: TRBD1; abundance: few; j_gene: TRBJ1-1; CDR3nt: TGTGCCACCAGTGATTCACAGGGGCACACTGAAGCTTTCTTT; CDR3aa: CATSDSQGHTEAFF
v_gene: TRBV3-1/TRBV3-2; d_gene: NA; abundance: once; j_gene: TRBJ2-2; CDR3nt: TGTGCCAGCAGCCAATCAACGGGGGTACGGGAACTCAACACCGGGGAGCTGTTTTTT; CDR3aa: CASSQSTGVRELNTGELFF
v_gene: TRBV6-2/TRBV6-3; d_gene: NA; abundance: NA; j_gene: TRBJ1-5; CDR3nt: TGTGCCAGCAGTCCAACGTTAATACAGGTTCCTATCAATCAGCCCCAGCATTTT; CDR3aa: CASSPTLIQVPINQPQHF
v_gene: TRBV30; d_gene: TRBD1; abundance: NA; j_gene: TRBJ1-6; CDR3nt: TGTGCCTGGAGGACCGGGACAGGGGCGTCACCCCTCCACTTT; CDR3aa: CAWRTGTGASPLHF
v_gene: TRBV5-1; d_gene: NA; abundance: NA; j_gene: TRBJ1-6; CDR3nt: TGCGCCAGCAGCTTGGGTCCAGGGCGGGACTCACCCCTCCACTTT; CDR3aa: CASSLGPGRDSPLHF
v_gene: TRBV20-1; d_gene: NA; abundance: NA; j_gene: TRBJ1-2; CDR3nt: TGCAGTGCTAGAGGGCCTTGGGGCTACACCTTC; CDR3aa: CSARGPWGYTF
v_gene: TRBV7-8; d_gene: TRBD1; abundance: NA; j_gene: TRBJ2-3; CDR3nt: TGTGCCAGCAGCTTAGAGGCCAGGGGGCGTACAGATACGCAGTATTTT; CDR3aa: CASSLEARGRTDTQYF
v_gene: TRBV18; d_gene: NA; abundance: NA; j_gene: TRBJ2-4; CDR3nt: TGTGCCAGCTCACCCCCGGGAGCTAAAAACATTCAGTACTTC; CDR3aa: CASSPPGAKNIQYF
v_gene: TRBV6-5; d_gene: NA; abundance: NA; j_gene: TRBJ2-3; CDR3nt: TGTGCCAGCAGTAGACTATACACAGATACGCAGTATTTT; CDR3aa: CASSRLYTDTQYF
v_gene: TRBV11-2; d_gene: TRBD2; abundance: NA; j_gene: TRBJ2-3; CDR3nt: TGTGCCAGCAGCTTAGGGGCGGGGGGCACAGATACGCAGTATTTT; CDR3aa: CASSLGAGGTDTQYF
v_gene: TRBV4-1; d_gene: NA; abundance: once; j_gene: TRBJ1-2; CDR3nt: TGCGCCAGCAGCCATTCCAGACAGGATCGCTATGGCTACACCTTC; CDR3aa: CASSHSRQDRYGYTF
v_gene: TRBV24-1; d_gene: NA; abundance: NA; j_gene: TRBJ2-5; CDR3nt: TGTGCCACCAGTGAATACAGCGAGACCCAGTACTTC; CDR3aa: CATSEYSETQYF
v_gene: TRBV19; d_gene: TRBD1; abundance: NA; j_gene: TRBJ2-5; CDR3nt: TGTGCCAGTAGTATAGCCGGGACAGGGCAGACCCAGTACTTC; CDR3aa: CASSIAGTGQTQYF
v_gene: TRBV10-3; d_gene: NA; abundance: NA; j_gene: TRBJ1-1; CDR3nt: TGTGCCATCAGTGAGTCACCGGCGGGCACTGAAGCTTTCTTT; CDR3aa: CAISESPAGTEAFF
v_gene: TRBV13; d_gene: NA; abundance: NA; j_gene: TRBJ1-1; CDR3nt: TGTGCCAGCAACCAACAGAACACTGAAGCTTTCTTT; CDR3aa: CASNQQNTEAFF
v_gene: TRBV7-3; d_gene: TRBD1; abundance: NA; j_gene: TRBJ1-1; CDR3nt: TGTGCCAGCAGCTTACTTTACAGGGGGGGCTTGAACACTGAAGCTTTCTTT; CDR3aa: CASSLLYRGGLNTEAFF
v_gene: TRBV6-1; d_gene: NA; abundance: NA; j_gene: TRBJ1-5; CDR3nt: TGTGCCAGCAGCGGATCAGGGGCGGGCAATCAGCCCCAGCATTTT; CDR3aa: CASSGSGAGNQPQHF
v_gene: TRBV6-2/TRBV6-3; d_gene: NA; abundance: NA; j_gene: TRBJ1-1; CDR3nt: TGTGCCAGCAGTTATGAACTTCGTTTGGGGGCCATAAACACTGAAGCTTTCTTT; CDR3aa: CASSYELRLGAINTEAFF